This T cell receptor (beta chain) was documented in a study of somatic mutations in cytotoxic T cells in rheumatoid arthritis. Assay: immunoSEQ multiplex PCR; the TCRdb copy retains only in-frame clones and omits some. The table lists under 7,500 clones, 85% to 90% of them singletons. V shed 7 bases and J 2 bases; nucleotides not matched to a gene: 13. The germline gives CDR1 SQVTM, CDR2 ANQGSEA. There are 17 residues in the CDR3. The table lists this clone with a few counts. The sequenced material came from CD8+ T cells sorted from blood. V gene TRBV29-1 combines with J gene TRBJ2-2; 10 bases match TRBD2. The clonotype comes from a woman aged 70-85 years with rheumatoid arthritis. The CDR3 reads CSGSTGTSELNTGELFF. CDR3 coding DNA: TGCAGCGGGTCAACCGGGACTAGCGAGTTAAACACCGGGGAGCTGTTTTTT.